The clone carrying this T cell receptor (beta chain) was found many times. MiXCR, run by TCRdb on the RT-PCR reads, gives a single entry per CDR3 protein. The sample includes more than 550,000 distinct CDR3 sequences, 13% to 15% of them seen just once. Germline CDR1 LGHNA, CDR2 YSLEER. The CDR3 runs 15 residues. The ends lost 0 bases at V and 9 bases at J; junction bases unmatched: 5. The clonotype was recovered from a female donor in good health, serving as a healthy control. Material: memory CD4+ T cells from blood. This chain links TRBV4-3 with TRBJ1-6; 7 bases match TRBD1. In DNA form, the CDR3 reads TGCGCCAGCAGCCAAGAGGCTCAGGGGGGTTCACCCCTCCACTTT. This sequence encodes CASSQEAQGGSPLHF.